This T cell receptor (beta chain) was sequenced during a study of blood T cell repertoires in COVID-19. The protocol was immunoSEQ multiplex PCR, while the TCRdb copy is restricted to in-frame clones and leaves out a portion. The sample records approximately 150,000 clones, 85% to 90% being singletons. Trimming left V 0 bases short and J 9 bases short, with 11 bases between. This CDR3 region has 13 residues. Per the germline V gene, CDR1 is SGHTA and CDR2 is FQGNSA. The sample was peripheral blood. The source is a woman aged 60-70 years with active COVID-19. V usage is TRBV7-2 and J usage is TRBJ1-1, with D unresolved. CDR3 sequence (DNA): TGTGCCAGCAGCTTAGCCAGGTCCAGGCAAGCTTTCTTT. Amino acid sequence: CASSLARSRQAFF.